This entry lists 24 T cell receptor beta chains sequenced from one sample in a study of T-cell reconstitution after alpha-beta-depleted transplantation in children. Unique molecular identifiers featured in how the TCRbeta library was prepared. TCRdb redid the calling of the PCR reads with MiXCR, one entry per CDR3 protein. The table shows approximately 400,000 distinct CDR3 sequences, with about 11% occurring only once. The specimen was PBMCs from the stem cell graft donor, collected from the stem cell graft. The source of these receptors is a human donor who donated a stem cell graft to a child with acute myeloid leukemia.

This clonotype turned up a few times. The chain has TRBV20-1 and TRBJ2-3; no clear D gene. Germline CDR1 is DFQATT and CDR2 is SNEGSKA (reference sequence). The V and J ends lost 0 bases and 5 bases respectively, with 12 bases between them. There are 14 residues in the CDR3. The CDR3 sequence: CSARDLLVGDTQYF. The CDR3 DNA sequence: TGCAGTGCTAGAGATTTGCTAGTTGGAGATACGCAGTATTTT.

CDR3 in DNA: TGTGCCAGCAGCGAAACGCCAGGGAACTATGGCTACACCTTC. Translating it yields CASSETPGNYGYTF. The chain recombines TRBV3-1 with TRBJ1-2; D is perhaps TRBD1 (5 bases). The ends were cut back, 5 bases at V and 2 bases at J, with 12 bases in the middle. The germline CDR1 and CDR2 sequences are LGHDT and YNNKEL (reference sequence). There are 14 residues in the CDR3.

This clonotype was detected only a few times. CDR3 residues: CASSLVPLYEQFF. CDR3 in DNA: TGCGCCAGCAGCTTGGTCCCTCTTTATGAGCAGTTCTTC. V is TRBV5-1 and J is TRBJ2-1; D is unclear. This CDR3 is built from 13 residues. V was clipped by 0 bases and J by 8 bases, with 9 bases between them. The germline V gene encodes CDR1 SGHRS and CDR2 YFSETQ.

This clonotype was seen a handful of times. The V call is TRBV11-2, the J call TRBJ2-5; D call uncertain. The CDR3 consists of 14 residues. V was pared by 1 base and J by 5 bases, with 11 bases between. Germline V gene lookup returns CDR1 SGHAT and CDR2 FQNNGV. The CDR3 protein is CASSLAAVVETQYF. Written as DNA, the CDR3 is TGTGCCAGCAGCTTAGCTGCCGTGGTGGAGACCCAGTACTTC.

In its sample, this clonotype was seen a few times. The chain is built from TRBV24-1 and TRBJ1-2, with D maybe TRBD1 (5 bases). Germline CDR1 reads KGHDR; CDR2 reads SFDVKD. Trimming pared 7 bases from V and 9 bases from J, leaving 14 bases between. This CDR3 comprises 12 residues. CDR3 sequence (DNA): TGTGCCACCAGCGACGCCGGGGCTCGCTACACCTTC. Translating gives CATSDAGARYTF.

This clonotype has only a few counts. The CDR3 sequence: CSARVGMAYEQYF. The CDR3 DNA sequence: TGCAGTGCTAGGGTAGGGATGGCTTACGAGCAGTACTTC. The chain employs TRBV20-1 and TRBJ2-7, with D hard to call. Trimming cost V 3 bases and J 4 bases, with 13 bases left between them. The CDR3 covers 13 residues. CDR1 is DFQATT, CDR2 SNEGSKA, per germline (reference sequence).

There are many counts of this clonotype. The gene calls are TRBV7-2 and TRBJ2-3, with D perhaps TRBD1 (5 bases). Trimming pared 6 bases from V and 2 bases from J, leaving 12 bases between. Germline V lookup: CDR1 SGHTA, CDR2 FQGNSA. CDR3 length equals 14 residues. The CDR3 DNA reads TGTGCCAGCAGTCCCCATGGGGCCACAGATACGCAGTATTTT. Residues: CASSPHGATDTQYF.

This chain uses TRBV7-9 with TRBJ1-1, with a possible D match to TRBD1 (6 bases). The CDR3 contains 15 residues. Trimming shortened V by 4 bases and J by 5 bases, and 17 bases separated the two germline ends. The germline V gene encodes CDR1 SEHNR and CDR2 FQNEAQ (reference sequence). CDR3 protein: CASSWRDTLGTEAFF. The DNA for the CDR3 is TGTGCCAGCAGCTGGCGGGACACTCTGGGGACTGAAGCTTTCTTT.

In this sample, this clonotype turned up a few times. Sequence at one end of the junction differs from germline and may be a read error. This sequence joins TRBV7-8 and TRBJ2-7, with a possible D match to TRBD2 (6 bases). CDR1 is SGHVS, CDR2 FQNEAQ, per germline. CDR3 size: 14 residues. The CDR3 here is CASSLSSEGYEQCF. The CDR3 DNA reads as TGTGCCAGCAGCTTAAGTTCGGAGGGCTACGAGCAGTGCTTC.

The V and J genes are TRBV20-1 and TRBJ1-2; no clear D. V lost 1 base and J 4 bases, leaving 16 bases between the germline ends. This CDR3 region has 15 residues. The germline gives CDR1 DFQATT, CDR2 SNEGSKA (reference sequence). CDR3 in amino acids: CSARAGSPGFYGYTF. Here the CDR3 DNA reads TGCAGTGCTAGAGCCGGGAGCCCGGGCTTCTATGGCTACACCTTC.

This clonotype was detected many times. The chain combines TRBV6-5 with TRBJ2-7; a weak D match, TRBD2 (5 bases). V was cut by 0 bases and J by 0 bases, with 12 bases left in between. This CDR3 comprises 16 residues. Per the germline V gene, CDR1 is MNHEY and CDR2 is SVGAGI. CDR3 sequence: CASSYSLSESSYEQYV. The DNA for the CDR3 is TGTGCCAGCAGTTACTCCCTTAGCGAGAGCTCCTACGAGCAGTACGTC.

This clonotype was detected a few times. The gene calls are TRBV6-1 and TRBJ2-5; TRBD1 matches at 10 bases. The CDR3 runs 15 residues. The V gene end was trimmed by 3 bases and the J gene end by 5 bases; junction bases not matched to a gene: 6. Germline V gene sequence: CDR1 MNHNS, CDR2 SASEGT. The CDR3 DNA reads TGTGCCAGCAGTGAGGGGACAGGGGATTCGGAGACCCAGTACTTC. Amino acids: CASSEGTGDSETQYF.

The V call is TRBV29-1, the J call TRBJ2-7; TRBD1 matches at 7 bases. The CDR3 length is 13 residues. The germline V gene encodes CDR1 SQVTM and CDR2 ANQGSEA. J gave up 2 bases and V 4 bases, and 5 bases lay outside the gene matches. The CDR3 nucleotides are TGCAGCGTTGTTATGGGACAGACCTACGAGCAGTACTTC. Residues: CSVVMGQTYEQYF.

This clonotype appeared a few times. The J gene is TRBJ2-1, the V gene TRBV15; possibly TRBD1 or TRBD2 for D (5 bases each). Germline V gene data show CDR1 as LNHNV and CDR2 as YYDKDF (reference sequence). CDR3 length: 17 residues. Trimming left V 3 bases short and J 2 bases short, with 17 bases between. The CDR3: CATSSDYLGAPYNEQFF. The CDR3 nucleotides read TGTGCCACCAGCAGCGACTATTTAGGGGCCCCCTACAATGAGCAGTTCTTC. Looking up the rest from reference TRBV15 and TRBJ2-1 gives the full variable domain: DAMVIQNPRYQVTQFGKPVTLSCSQTLNHNVMYWYQQKSSQAPKLLFHYYDKDFNNEADTPDNFQSRRPNTSFCFLDIRSPGLGDTAMYLCATSSDYLGAPYNEQFFGPGTRLTVL.

This clonotype has just a few counts. The chain combines TRBV25-1 with TRBJ2-3, with D perhaps given as TRBD1 or TRBD2 (6 bases each). The germline V gene has CDR1 MGHDK and CDR2 SYGVNS. Between the trimmed V and J ends, which lost 4 bases and 1 base, there was a span of 12 bases. This CDR3 spans 15 amino acids. The CDR3 protein is CASSGRGLRTDTQYF. The CDR3 DNA sequence: TGTGCCAGCAGTGGACGGGGGCTCCGCACAGATACGCAGTATTTT.

The rearrangement uses TRBV12-3 or TRBV12-4 and TRBJ2-7; D is uncertain. The V and J ends lost 2 bases and 6 bases respectively, with 8 bases between them. This CDR3 has 12 amino acids. Here the CDR3 reads CASSLKGGEQYV. The CDR3 DNA follows: TGTGCCAGCAGTTTAAAAGGTGGCGAGCAGTACGTC.

This chain joins TRBV6-1 and TRBJ2-7, with D possibly matching TRBD1 (6 bases). Germline CDR1 reads MNHNS; CDR2 reads SASEGT. Trimming shortened V by 5 bases and J by 1 base, and 15 bases separated the two germline ends. The CDR3 is 15 residues long. The CDR3 DNA follows: TGTGCCAGCAGTCTAAGGGGGACGGGATCCTACGAGCAGTACGTC. Residues: CASSLRGTGSYEQYV.

This clonotype was seen at least ten times. The chain employs TRBV28 and TRBJ1-1, with D possibly being TRBD1 (6 bases). CDR1 and CDR2 from the germline V gene are MDHEN and SYDVKM. This CDR3 region has 15 residues. V dropped 4 bases and J dropped 2 bases, with 14 bases sitting between them. CDR3 sequence reads: CASSSAGAKNTEAFF. In DNA, the CDR3 is TGTGCCAGCAGTTCCGCGGGGGCTAAAAACACTGAAGCTTTCTTT.

This clonotype has only a few counts. The chain uses TRBV10-3 and TRBJ1-2, with 8 bases aligning to TRBD1. The CDR3 runs 13 residues. CDR1 ENHRY and CDR2 SYGVKD come from the germline V gene. V was pared by 8 bases and J by 5 bases, with 7 bases of the junction left unmatched. The CDR3 sequence: CAIEDRDGYGYTF. Here the CDR3 DNA reads TGTGCCATCGAGGACAGGGATGGTTATGGCTACACCTTC.

As concerns this clonotype: At one end the junction does not follow the germline gene, possibly because of a read error. The rearrangement uses TRBV7-7 and TRBJ1-1; D possibly corresponds to TRBD1 (6 bases). The CDR3 totals 13 residues. From germline, CDR1 is SSHAT and CDR2 FNYEAQ (reference sequence). The chain's CDR3 is CASSPLDSTEAFF. CDR3 bases: TGTGCTAGCAGCCCGTTGGACAGCACTGAAGCTTTCTTT.

V gene TRBV20-1 combines with J gene TRBJ2-7; 7 nucleotides match TRBD1. Germline V gene lookup returns CDR1 DFQATT and CDR2 SNEGSKA (reference sequence). The CDR3 has 14 residues. The ends lost 1 base at V and 6 bases at J; junction bases unmatched: 9. The CDR3 DNA sequence: TGCAGTGCTAGAGCTCCGACAGGGTCGGGCGAGCAGTACGTC. This sequence encodes CSARAPTGSGEQYV.

The table lists this clonotype with many counts. The chain recombines TRBV20-1 with TRBJ2-3, with D unresolved. The CDR3 spans 10 residues. Germline V gene sequence: CDR1 DFQATT, CDR2 SNEGSKA (reference sequence). Trimming took off 8 bases at V and 2 bases at J, with 5 bases between the two ends. CDR3 amino acids: CSLFTDTQYF. CDR3 nucleotides: TGCAGTCTCTTCACAGATACGCAGTATTTT.

This clonotype was detected a few times. The V gene is TRBV9, the J gene TRBJ2-5, with D uncertain. The CDR3 runs 15 residues. Germline CDR1 is SGDLS and CDR2 is YYNGEE. Trimming stripped 0 bases from V and 5 bases from J, with 14 bases between. The CDR3 sequence is CASSVESRKEETQYF. The CDR3 DNA follows: TGTGCCAGCAGCGTAGAGTCTAGGAAGGAGGAGACCCAGTACTTC.

The V and J genes are TRBV20-1 and TRBJ2-4; TRBD1 matches 7 bases. Germline V lookup: CDR1 DFQATT, CDR2 SNEGSKA (reference sequence). CDR3 size: 13 residues. Losses at the gene ends were 0 bases for V and 13 bases for J; bases not matched to a gene: 9. CDR3 DNA sequence: TGCAGTGCTAGAGATCCAGGGACGGACAGGCAGTACTTC. The encoded protein is CSARDPGTDRQYF.